These 24 T cell receptor beta chains originate from one sample sequenced in a study of blood T cell repertoires in COVID-19 (dated by TCRdb to 2020 to 2021). The method was the immunoSEQ multiplex PCR assay. Entries here come from immuneACCESS through TCRdb and include only in-frame sequences with V and J called. Some clones fail to appear in such tables; in the studies checked, an unresolved V gene covers under half of the shortfall, and the cause of the remainder is unknown. The sample table contains about 330,000 clones; only one count was recorded for 87% of them. The ten largest clones capture 7.5% to 10% of the sample. Sample: peripheral blood. These receptors originate from a man younger than 40 with COVID-19, enrolled during active disease.

V gene TRBV19 combines with J gene TRBJ1-2, with TRBD1 as a possible D gene (6 bases). V gave up 5 bases and J gave up 6 bases, with 13 bases separating them. Germline V gives CDR1 LNHDA, CDR2 SQIVND (reference sequence). The CDR3 contains 13 residues. CDR3 amino acids: CASSGPRGHGYTF. Here the CDR3 DNA reads TGTGCCAGTAGTGGCCCCAGGGGCCATGGCTACACCTTC.

This clone was seen once. This CDR3 reads CASSYQGSYEQYF. As DNA, the CDR3 is TGTGCCAGCAGTTACCAGGGCAGCTACGAGCAGTACTTC. The rearrangement uses TRBV6-2 or TRBV6-3 and TRBJ2-7; perhaps TRBD1 as D (5 bases). The CDR3 is made up of 13 amino acids. Trimming took off 2 bases at V and 3 bases at J, with 8 bases between the two ends. Germline V gives CDR1 MNHEY, CDR2 SVGEGT.

The chain joins TRBV27 to TRBJ2-7; 9 nucleotides line up with TRBD1. Germline V gene lookup returns CDR1 MNHEY and CDR2 SMNVEV (reference sequence). Germline trimming cut 4 bases from V and 3 bases from J; bases unmatched to any gene: 4. The CDR3 totals 14 residues. CDR3 in DNA: TGTGCCAGCAGTTCAGGGACAGGGAACTACGAGCAGTACTTC. Translated: CASSSGTGNYEQYF.

The rearrangement links TRBV11-2 to TRBJ1-2; TRBD1 matches at 7 bases. J gave up 1 base and V 5 bases, and 13 bases lay outside the gene matches. Germline values: CDR1 SGHAT, CDR2 FQNNGV. The CDR3 totals 17 residues. In DNA, the CDR3 is TGTGCCAGCAGCCTCCTCGGGACAGATTTATTTAACTATGGCTACACCTTC. This sequence encodes CASSLLGTDLFNYGYTF.

The chain employs TRBV15 and TRBJ1-5, with 8 positions matching TRBD1. This CDR3 spans 16 amino acids. Per germline, CDR1 LNHNV and CDR2 YYDKDF (reference sequence). Unmatched junction bases numbered 9, after V lost 7 bases and J lost 1 base. The CDR3 DNA is TGTGCCACCAATTATGACAGGGGCATGAGCAATCAGCCCCAGCATTTT. Encoded protein: CATNYDRGMSNQPQHF.

The chain uses TRBV11-2 and TRBJ2-5; possible D gene TRBD2, 6 bases. The CDR3 runs 15 residues. V lost 5 bases, J lost 8 bases, and 21 bases lay in between. The germline V gene has CDR1 SGHAT and CDR2 FQNNGV. CDR3 residues: CASSLAGGAIDTQYF. CDR3 nucleotides: TGTGCCAGCAGCCTGGCTGGCGGGGCGATTGACACCCAGTACTTC.

V is TRBV5-6 and J is TRBJ1-3; TRBD1 is a possible D gene (5 bases). Germline V lookup: CDR1 SGHDT, CDR2 YYEEEE. V was shortened by 5 bases and J by 0 bases, with 15 bases between the two germline ends. The CDR3 is 16 amino acids. CDR3 sequence: CASSSTGDYSGNTIYF. In DNA, the CDR3 is TGTGCCAGCAGTTCAACGGGGGACTACTCTGGAAACACCATATATTTT.

The rearrangement links TRBV6-2 or TRBV6-3 to TRBJ2-7, with 9 bases that match TRBD1. The CDR3 covers 15 residues. Germline V gene data show CDR1 as MNHEY and CDR2 as SVGEGT. With 1 base clipped from V and 4 bases from J, the junction kept 5 bases outside the gene matches. The CDR3 loop reads CASSYWTGAGYEQYF. The DNA of the CDR3 is TGTGCCAGCAGTTACTGGACAGGGGCGGGATACGAGCAGTACTTC.

This clone was recorded once. The chain links TRBV7-9 to TRBJ1-3; D is possibly TRBD1 (6 bases). V lost 3 bases and J 0 bases, leaving 12 bases between the germline ends. Germline CDR1 and CDR2: SEHNR and FQNEAQ (reference sequence). The CDR3 sequence is 16 residues long. CDR3 in amino acids: CASSFGGLPSGNTIYF. CDR3 DNA sequence: TGTGCCAGCAGCTTTGGGGGCCTCCCCTCTGGAAACACCATATATTTT.

J is TRBJ2-7 and V is TRBV21-1; the listed D gene, TRBD2, was not tested against the DNA. TRBV21-1 is marked as a pseudogene. This CDR3 comprises 16 residues. CDR3 region: CASSKFECYTHGGGYF. As DNA, the CDR3 is TGTGCCAGCAGCAAATTCGAGTGTTACACTCACGGCGGAGGGTACTTC.

The V gene is TRBV28, the J gene TRBJ2-2; 10 bases map to TRBD2. The CDR3 sequence is 16 residues long. Germline V gene sequence: CDR1 MDHEN, CDR2 SYDVKM. Trimming at V came to 2 bases and at J to 1 base, leaving 1 base not matched to a gene. CDR3 residues: CASSLGLAVNTGELFF. The CDR3 DNA is TGTGCCAGCAGTTTAGGACTAGCGGTGAACACCGGGGAGCTGTTTTTT.

CDR3 in DNA: TGTGCCAGTAGTCGGTTGGGGACTAGCGGGAGCTACGAGCAGTACTTC. It specifies CASSRLGTSGSYEQYF. The chain carries TRBV19 and TRBJ2-7; 14 bases fit TRBD2. CDR3 length equals 16 residues. V was clipped by 5 bases and J by 3 bases; unmatched bases: 6. The germline V gene encodes CDR1 LNHDA and CDR2 SQIVND (reference sequence).

V is TRBV5-1 and J is TRBJ2-7; TRBD1 agrees at 7 bases. Germline CDR1 is SGHRS and CDR2 is YFSETQ. The CDR3 sequence is 17 residues long. The ends lost 1 base at V and 0 bases at J; junction bases unmatched: 10. CDR3 sequence (DNA): TGCGCCAGCAGCTTGATCCCGGGACAGACATTCTCCTACGAGCAGTACTTC. This gives the protein CASSLIPGQTFSYEQYF.

The gene calls are TRBV7-3 and TRBJ2-1, with unresolved D. This CDR3 has 12 amino acids. Trimming pared 2 bases from V and 7 bases from J, leaving 6 bases between. The V gene's germline CDR1 is SGHTA and CDR2 FQGTGA. The CDR3 bases are TGTGCCAGCAGCTTATACCAGAATGAGCAGTTCTTC. This codes for CASSLYQNEQFF. The variable domain in full, completed from reference TRBV7-3 and TRBJ2-1, reads GAGVSQTPSNKVTEKGKYVELRCDPISGHTALYWYRQSLGQGPEFLIYFQGTGAADDSGLPNDRFFAVRPEGSVSTLKIQRTERGDSAVYLCASSLYQNEQFFGPGTRLTVL.

V and J are TRBV7-2 and TRBJ2-7; 11 bases line up with TRBD1. Unmatched junction bases numbered 7, after V lost 5 bases and J lost 4 bases. There are 15 residues in the CDR3. Germline V lookup: CDR1 SGHTA, CDR2 FQGNSA. The CDR3, as DNA: TGTGCCAGCAGCCCGTGGACAGGGGGCGGTTACGAGCAGTACTTC. It encodes CASSPWTGGGYEQYF.

Points on this clone: This CDR3 is also generated by other DNA sequences in the sample. The gene calls are TRBV30 and TRBJ2-7; perhaps TRBD1 as D (5 bases). V gave up 1 base and J gave up 2 bases, with 24 bases separating them. The CDR3 has 18 residues. Germline V lookup: CDR1 GTSNPN, CDR2 SVGIG (reference sequence). The CDR3 DNA sequence: TGTGCCTGGAGTGACTCCCTCAGGATGGGTAGGACACCCTACGAGCAGTACTTC. Amino acids: CAWSDSLRMGRTPYEQYF.

This clone was detected once. The chain combines TRBV24-1 with TRBJ1-2; 11 bases agree with TRBD1. Germline V CDR1 and CDR2: KGHDR, SFDVKD. CDR3 size: 17 residues. V was pared by 4 bases and J by 6 bases, with 12 bases of the junction left unmatched. CDR3 DNA: TGTGCCACCAGTGACAACTCTCCGGGACAGGGGGTTAATGGCTACACCTTC. It encodes CATSDNSPGQGVNGYTF.

The V and J genes are TRBV27 and TRBJ1-2, with a tentative D call TRBD1 (6 bases). Germline-derived CDR1 and CDR2 are MNHEY and SMNVEV (reference sequence). V was clipped by 4 bases and J by 8 bases, with 17 bases between them. The CDR3 contains 14 residues. The CDR3 reads CASSSLQGRDGYTF. As DNA, the CDR3 is TGTGCCAGCAGTTCCCTACAGGGTAGAGACGGCTACACCTTC.

This rearrangement joins TRBV5-1 to TRBJ1-1, with a possible D match to TRBD1 (6 bases). The CDR3 loop spans 16 amino acids. Germline assignment: CDR1 SGHRS and CDR2 YFSETQ. V was clipped by 0 bases and J by 0 bases, with 12 bases between them. The CDR3 bases are TGCGCCAGCAGCTTGGACAGGGTCCAAGTGAACACTGAAGCTTTCTTT. Residues: CASSLDRVQVNTEAFF. The whole variable domain, filled in from reference TRBV5-1 and TRBJ1-1, reads KAGVTQTPRYLIKTRGQQVTLSCSPISGHRSVSWYQQTPGQGLQFLFEYFSETQRNKGNFPGRFSGRQFSNSRSEMNVSTLELGDSALYLCASSLDRVQVNTEAFFGQGTRLTVV.

This clone was seen only a few times. This chain connects TRBV7-2 to TRBJ2-1; 7 bases are a match to TRBD2. The germline V gene has CDR1 SGHTA and CDR2 FQGNSA. The CDR3 is 15 amino acids. Trimming removed 0 bases from V and 3 bases from J; junction bases left unmatched: 2. CDR3 loop: CASSLAGGNYNEQFF. In nucleotides, the CDR3 is TGTGCCAGCAGCTTAGCGGGAGGGAACTACAATGAGCAGTTCTTC.

V gene TRBV6-5 combines with J gene TRBJ2-7; D is perhaps TRBD1 (6 bases). This CDR3 spans 15 amino acids. V was cut by 6 bases and J by 3 bases, with 18 bases left in between. Germline CDR1 is MNHEY and CDR2 is SVGAGI. The CDR3 coding sequence is TGTGCCAGCAGACGACAGGTGGAGGAGGTCTACGAGCAGTACTTC. It specifies CASRRQVEEVYEQYF.

The chain uses TRBV7-2 and TRBJ2-5; 8 bases agree with TRBD1. The CDR3 spans 12 residues. Germline lookup yields CDR1 SGHTA and CDR2 FQGNSA. The ends lost 8 bases at V and 5 bases at J; junction bases unmatched: 4. For the CDR3, the DNA is TGTGCCAGCCAGGGGGCAGGTGAGACCCAGTACTTC. Amino acids: CASQGAGETQYF.

The V and J genes are TRBV19 and TRBJ1-2, with 9 bases fitting TRBD1. CDR1 and CDR2 (germline): LNHDA, SQIVND (reference sequence). CDR3 size: 16 residues. J was trimmed by 4 bases and V by 8 bases; bases with no gene match: 14. The CDR3 DNA reads as TGTGCCAGTTACAAGGGGACAGGGAGCGTTGGCTATGGCTACACCTTC. Amino acids: CASYKGTGSVGYGYTF.

The gene calls are TRBV7-3 and TRBJ2-1; 9 bases agree with TRBD2. Germline lookup yields CDR1 SGHTA and CDR2 FQGTGA. With V trimmed by 2 bases and J by 0 bases, 2 bases remained unmatched. This CDR3 has 16 residues. The CDR3 protein is CASSLRGGVSYNEQFF. CDR3 DNA sequence: TGTGCCAGCAGCTTACGCGGGGGGGTCTCCTACAATGAGCAGTTCTTC.